This T cell receptor (beta chain) was identified in a study of blood T cell repertoires in COVID-19 (dated by TCRdb to 2020 to 2022). For the wider study: Samples covering the acute and convalescent phases of COVID-19 were provided by collaborators in the United States, Italy and Spain. The prospective study material was composed of cDNA or gDNA derived from T cells, B-cell-depleted T cells, or PBMCs. Subjects who had been exposed to COVID-19, were actively infected with it, or had recovered from it provided the deeply sampled blood TCRbeta repertoires that made up the dataset. The repertoires were released in a freely available public database meant as a resource for research on the immune response to SARS-CoV-2. Samples were obtained from the ongoing ImmuneRACE study (first 160 participants) and from over a thousand subjects provided by 6 global collaborators. The sample metadata nearly always contained a de-identified subject ID, COVID-19 status, age in years and sex. Where available, HLA class I and class II types were obtained from metadata supplied by the sample provider rather than from assay-based typing. Here is what the overall study found, with its caveats: The amount of clinical and demographic metadata varied by source and participant and was provided uncurated.

TCRbeta CDR3 regions were amplified from genomic DNA using the immunoSEQ Assay, a bias-controlled multiplex PCR. The paper's processing steps were these. The number of nucleated cells in each sample was estimated by amplification of reference gene primers within the assay. To quantify the absolute abundance of each unique TCRbeta CDR3 rearrangement, sequence reads were collapsed and filtered. For each sample, productive Simpson clonality was calculated as the square root of Simpson's diversity index across productive rearrangements. What TCRdb holds here is the immuneACCESS table cut down to in-frame rearrangements. Part of the clones is not present; checked against another copy, under half of the missing clones reflect an unresolved V gene, and the others are unexplained. Clone size and the V and J calls come from that table; the DNA yielded D and trimming. In all, the sample holds around 110,000 clones, and approximately 80% of those were seen once. The ten largest account for less than 9% of the sample.

The collaborating institutions used their own protocols to collect whole blood in K2EDTA tubes. For TCRbeta analysis, collaborator samples were shipped as frozen whole blood, as isolated PBMCs, or as DNA extracted from either sample type. There are 15 amino acids in the CDR3, from cysteine to phenylalanine inclusive. Left in the record is the CDR3 DNA by itself, 45 bases read in frame from the first base. Via the germline V gene, CDR1 is SGHDT and CDR2 YYEEEE. Ends trimmed: V by 2 bases, J by 4 bases; bases unmatched to a gene: 2. Remarks on this clone: The antigen this receptor binds is unknown. No base qualities exist here, and no much larger clone lies one base off it.

The chain was built from TRBV5-6 and TRBJ2-5, with 13 bases matching TRBD2. The sample taken for sequencing was peripheral blood. This receptor was obtained from a man in his 70s with active or convalescent COVID-19. The bases are TGTGCCAGCAGCTTACTAGCGGGGGGGCCAGAGACCCAGTACTTC. Its protein product is CASSLLAGGPETQYF.